This T cell receptor beta chain is drawn from a study of T cell changes during pregnancy in multiple sclerosis. The table came from immunoSEQ multiplex PCR; TCRdb's copy has only in-frame clones and leaves some out. The data contain some 42,000 clones, 93% of them singletons. Germline V gene data show CDR1 as LNHDA and CDR2 as SQIVND (reference sequence). The CDR3 loop spans 13 amino acids. V was clipped by 3 bases and J by 8 bases, with 12 bases between them. This receptor was taken from a female donor with multiple sclerosis, enrolled in a pregnancy study. This specimen was CD4+ T cells from peripheral blood mononuclear cells, taken in the third trimester of pregnancy. V usage is TRBV19 and J usage is TRBJ2-3; D not certain. The DNA for the CDR3 is TGTGCCAGTAGTATGGAGCTCTTACTTACGCAGTATTTT. This gives the protein CASSMELLLTQYF. Looking up the rest from reference TRBV19 and TRBJ2-3 gives the full variable domain: DGGITQSPKYLFRKEGQNVTLSCEQNLNHDAMYWYRQDPGQGLRLIYYSQIVNDFQKGDIAEGYSVSREKKESFPLTVTSAQKNPTAFYLCASSMELLLTQYFGPGTRLTVL.